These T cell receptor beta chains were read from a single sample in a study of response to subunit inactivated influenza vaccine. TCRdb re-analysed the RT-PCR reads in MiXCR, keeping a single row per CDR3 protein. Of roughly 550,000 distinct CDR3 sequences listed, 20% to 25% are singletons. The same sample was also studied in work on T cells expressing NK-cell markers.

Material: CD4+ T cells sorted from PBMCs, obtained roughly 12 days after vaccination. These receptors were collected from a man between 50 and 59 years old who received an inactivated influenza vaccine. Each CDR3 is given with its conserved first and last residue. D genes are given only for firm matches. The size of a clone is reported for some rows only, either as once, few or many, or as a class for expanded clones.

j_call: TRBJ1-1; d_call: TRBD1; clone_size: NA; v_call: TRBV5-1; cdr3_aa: CASSRQGANTEAFF; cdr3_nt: TGCGCCAGCAGCCGACAGGGGGCGAACACTGAAGCTTTCTTT
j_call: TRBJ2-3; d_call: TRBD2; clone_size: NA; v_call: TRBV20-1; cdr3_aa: CSARDPAGGHTDTQYF; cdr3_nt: TGCAGTGCTAGAGATCCTGCGGGGGGCCACACAGATACGCAGTATTTT
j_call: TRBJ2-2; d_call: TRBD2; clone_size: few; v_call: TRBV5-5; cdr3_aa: CASRPGLAGERTGELFF; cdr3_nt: TGTGCCAGCAGACCCGGACTAGCGGGAGAGAGGACCGGGGAGCTGTTTTTT
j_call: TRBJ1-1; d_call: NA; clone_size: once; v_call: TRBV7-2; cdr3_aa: CASSRATTEAFF; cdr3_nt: TGTGCCAGCAGTAGAGCGACTACTGAAGCTTTCTTT
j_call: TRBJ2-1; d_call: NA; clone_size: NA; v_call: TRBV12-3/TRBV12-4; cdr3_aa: CASSGPGTSSYNEQFF; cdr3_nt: TGTGCCAGCAGTGGCCCCGGGACCAGTTCCTACAATGAGCAGTTCTTC
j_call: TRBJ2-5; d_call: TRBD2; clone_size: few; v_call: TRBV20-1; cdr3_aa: CSARRTSGSTTRTQYF; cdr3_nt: TGCAGTGCTCGAAGGACTAGCGGGAGTACCACTCGGACCCAGTACTTC
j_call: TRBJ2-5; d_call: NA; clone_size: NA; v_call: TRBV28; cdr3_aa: CASSYKGAQYF; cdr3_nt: TGTGCCAGCAGTTATAAAGGGGCCCAGTACTTC
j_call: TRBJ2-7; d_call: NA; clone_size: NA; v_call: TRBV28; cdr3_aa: CASRGGWEQYF; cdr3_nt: TGTGCCAGCAGGGGAGGTTGGGAGCAGTACTTC
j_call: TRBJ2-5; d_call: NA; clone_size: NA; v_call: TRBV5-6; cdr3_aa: CASSLRGLLETQYF; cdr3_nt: TGTGCCAGCAGCTTACGAGGTCTCCTAGAGACCCAGTACTTC
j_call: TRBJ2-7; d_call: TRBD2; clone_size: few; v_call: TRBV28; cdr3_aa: CASSFGGGYEQYF; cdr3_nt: TGTGCCAGCAGTTTCGGCGGGGGCTACGAGCAGTACTTC
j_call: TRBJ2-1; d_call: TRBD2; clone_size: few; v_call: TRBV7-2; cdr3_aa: CASSWTRIHEQFF; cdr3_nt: TGTGCCAGCAGTTGGACTAGAATCCATGAGCAGTTCTTC
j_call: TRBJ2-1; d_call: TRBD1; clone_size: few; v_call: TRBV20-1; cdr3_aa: CSAHDRGKSSYNEQFF; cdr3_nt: TGCAGTGCCCACGACAGGGGAAAAAGCTCCTACAATGAGCAGTTCTTC
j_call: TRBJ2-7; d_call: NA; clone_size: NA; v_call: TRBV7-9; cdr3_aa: CASSLRSRGVSYEQYF; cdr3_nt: TGTGCCAGCAGCTTGAGGTCGCGGGGTGTCTCCTACGAGCAGTACTTC
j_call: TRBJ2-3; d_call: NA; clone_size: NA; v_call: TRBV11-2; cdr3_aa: CASSHRLDTQYF; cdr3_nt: TGTGCCAGCAGCCACCGGTTGGATACGCAGTATTTT
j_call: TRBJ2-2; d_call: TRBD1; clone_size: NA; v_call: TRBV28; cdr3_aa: CASSLLDRANTGELFF; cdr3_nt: TGTGCCAGCAGTTTACTGGACAGGGCAAACACCGGGGAGCTGTTTTTT
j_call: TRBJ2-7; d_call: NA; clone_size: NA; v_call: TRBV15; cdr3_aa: CATSRERFSYEQYF; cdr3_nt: TGTGCCACCAGCAGAGAACGGTTCTCCTACGAGCAGTACTTC
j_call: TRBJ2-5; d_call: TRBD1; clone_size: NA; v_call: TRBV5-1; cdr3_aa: CASSSGTGRQETQYF; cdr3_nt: TGCGCCAGCAGTTCCGGGACAGGGAGACAAGAGACCCAGTACTTC
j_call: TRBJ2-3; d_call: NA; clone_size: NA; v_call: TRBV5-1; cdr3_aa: CASSRGGRTSTDTQYF; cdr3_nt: TGCGCCAGCAGCCGTGGAGGTAGAACTAGCACAGATACGCAGTATTTT
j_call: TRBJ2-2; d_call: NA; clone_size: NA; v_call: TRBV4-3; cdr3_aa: CASSQDQVGTSTGELFF; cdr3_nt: TGCGCCAGCAGCCAAGATCAGGTGGGCACGAGCACCGGGGAGCTGTTTTTT
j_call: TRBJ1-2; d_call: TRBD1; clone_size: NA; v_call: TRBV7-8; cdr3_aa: CASSPGDRGRRNGYTF; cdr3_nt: TGTGCCAGCAGCCCGGGGGACAGGGGGCGCCGAAATGGCTACACCTTC
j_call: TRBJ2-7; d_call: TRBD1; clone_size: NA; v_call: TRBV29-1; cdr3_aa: CSTTSGTGGGVQYF; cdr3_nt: TGCAGCACCACCTCCGGGACAGGGGGCGGAGTGCAGTACTTC
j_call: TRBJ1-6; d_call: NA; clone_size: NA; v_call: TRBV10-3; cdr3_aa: CAISESNGYNSPLHF; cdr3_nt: TGTGCCATCAGTGAGTCAAACGGTTATAATTCACCCCTCCACTTT
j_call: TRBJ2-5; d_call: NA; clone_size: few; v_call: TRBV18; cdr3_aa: CASSPTTGRRKTQYF; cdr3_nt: TGTGCCAGCTCACCAACCACAGGGAGGAGGAAGACCCAGTACTTC
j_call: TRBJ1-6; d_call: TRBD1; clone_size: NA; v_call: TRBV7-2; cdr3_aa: CASSLTGQGYSPLHF; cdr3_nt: TGTGCCAGCAGCCTCACTGGACAGGGTTATTCACCCCTCCACTTT
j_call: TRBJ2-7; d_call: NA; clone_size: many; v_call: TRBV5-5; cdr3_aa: CASSLDLGEQYF; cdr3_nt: TGTGCCAGCAGCTTGGACCTTGGCGAGCAGTACTTC
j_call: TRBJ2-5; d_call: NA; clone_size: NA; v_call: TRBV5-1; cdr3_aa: CASNPRGPHYQETQYF; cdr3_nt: TGCGCCAGCAACCCTCGGGGACCCCACTACCAAGAGACCCAGTACTTC
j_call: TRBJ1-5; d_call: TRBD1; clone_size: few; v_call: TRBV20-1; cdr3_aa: CSAASTGFSNQPQHF; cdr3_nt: TGCAGTGCAGCTTCGACAGGGTTCAGCAATCAGCCCCAGCATTTT
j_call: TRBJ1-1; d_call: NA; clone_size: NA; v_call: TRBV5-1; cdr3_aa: CASSFSMGMNTEAFF; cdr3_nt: TGCGCCAGCAGCTTCTCTATGGGAATGAACACTGAAGCTTTCTTT
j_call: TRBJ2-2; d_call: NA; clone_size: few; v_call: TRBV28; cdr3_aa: CASSLRPGDTGELFF; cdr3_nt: TGTGCCAGCAGTTTAAGGCCGGGGGACACCGGGGAGCTGTTTTTT
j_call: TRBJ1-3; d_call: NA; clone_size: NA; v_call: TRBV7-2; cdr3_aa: CASSPKGGRGGNTIYF; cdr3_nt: TGTGCCAGCAGCCCGAAGGGCGGGAGGGGTGGAAACACCATATATTTT
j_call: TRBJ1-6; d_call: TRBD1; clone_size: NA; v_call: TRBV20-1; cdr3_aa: CSARERELLTGAYSNSPLHF; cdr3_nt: TGCAGTGCTAGAGAGAGAGAGCTTTTAACAGGGGCCTACTCTAATTCACCCCTCCACTTT
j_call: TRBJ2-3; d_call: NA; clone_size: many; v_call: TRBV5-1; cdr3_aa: CASRPATDTQYF; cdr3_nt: TGCGCCAGCAGGCCGGCCACAGATACGCAGTATTTT
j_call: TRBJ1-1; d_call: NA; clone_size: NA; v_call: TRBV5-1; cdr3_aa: CASSKDSPMNTEAFF; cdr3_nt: TGCGCCAGCAGCAAGGACAGTCCCATGAACACTGAAGCTTTCTTT
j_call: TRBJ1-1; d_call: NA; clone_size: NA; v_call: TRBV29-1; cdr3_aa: CSGCRGDTEAFF; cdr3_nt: TGCAGCGGTTGCAGGGGTGACACTGAAGCTTTCTTT
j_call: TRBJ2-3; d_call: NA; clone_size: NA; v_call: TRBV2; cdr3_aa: CASQSGLRTDTQYF; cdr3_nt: TGTGCCAGCCAATCGGGACTCCGCACAGATACGCAGTATTTT
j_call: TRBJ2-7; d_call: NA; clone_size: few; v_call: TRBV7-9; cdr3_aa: CASSSVSFEQYF; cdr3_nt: TGTGCCAGCAGCTCCGTCTCTTTCGAGCAGTACTTC
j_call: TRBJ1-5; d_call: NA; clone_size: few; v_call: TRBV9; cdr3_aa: CASSVGTVNQPQHF; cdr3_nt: TGTGCCAGCAGCGTAGGGACAGTAAATCAGCCCCAGCATTTT
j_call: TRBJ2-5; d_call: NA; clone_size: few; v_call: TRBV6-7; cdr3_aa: CASSCHERGQETQYF; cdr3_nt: TGTGCCAGCAGTTGCCATGAACGAGGGCAAGAGACCCAGTACTTC
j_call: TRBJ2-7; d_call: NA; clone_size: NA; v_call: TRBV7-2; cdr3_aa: CASSLERFYEQYF; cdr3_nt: TGTGCCAGCAGCTTAGAAAGATTCTACGAGCAGTACTTC
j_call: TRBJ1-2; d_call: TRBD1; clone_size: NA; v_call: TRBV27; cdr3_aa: CASSQGQGGGYTF; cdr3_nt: TGTGCCAGCAGTCAGGGACAGGGCGGTGGCTACACCTTC
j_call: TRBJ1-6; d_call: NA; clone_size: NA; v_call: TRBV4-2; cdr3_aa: CASSQDLAAVRNSPLHF; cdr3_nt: TGTGCCAGCAGCCAAGATCTAGCGGCGGTCAGGAATTCACCCCTCCACTTT
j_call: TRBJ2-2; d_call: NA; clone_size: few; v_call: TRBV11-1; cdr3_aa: CASSSLTPGERRSTGELFF; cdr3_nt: TGTGCCAGCAGCTCGCTGACACCAGGGGAGAGGAGAAGCACCGGGGAGCTGTTTTTT
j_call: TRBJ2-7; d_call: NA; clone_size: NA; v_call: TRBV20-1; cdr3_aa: CSARETGKASNEQYF; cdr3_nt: TGCAGTGCTAGGGAGACAGGAAAAGCTTCGAACGAGCAGTACTTC
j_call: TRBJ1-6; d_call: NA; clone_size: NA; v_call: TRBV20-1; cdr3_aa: CSARPPGVGSPLHF; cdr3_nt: TGCAGTGCCCGACCTCCAGGGGTTGGGTCACCCCTCCACTTT
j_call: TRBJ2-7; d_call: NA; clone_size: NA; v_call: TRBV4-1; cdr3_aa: CASSRGRLSSYEQYF; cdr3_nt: TGCGCCAGCAGCCGAGGACGGTTGAGCTCCTACGAGCAGTACTTC
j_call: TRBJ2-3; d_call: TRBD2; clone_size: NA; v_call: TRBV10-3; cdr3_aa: CAITSGGRSTDTQYF; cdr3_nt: TGTGCCATCACTAGCGGGGGGAGAAGCACAGATACGCAGTATTTT
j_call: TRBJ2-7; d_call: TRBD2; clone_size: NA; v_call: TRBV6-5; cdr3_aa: CASSYSPSWRESYEQYF; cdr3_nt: TGTGCCAGCAGTTACTCCCCTTCCTGGCGGGAGTCGTACGAGCAGTACTTC
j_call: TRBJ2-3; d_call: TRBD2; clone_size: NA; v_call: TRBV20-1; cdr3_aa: CSASLGLAGVADTQYF; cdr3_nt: TGCAGTGCCTCCCTGGGGCTAGCGGGGGTCGCAGATACGCAGTATTTT
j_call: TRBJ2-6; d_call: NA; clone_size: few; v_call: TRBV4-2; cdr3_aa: CASSVSPLPANVLTF; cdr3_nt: TGTGCCAGCAGCGTCAGCCCTCTCCCGGCCAACGTCCTGACTTTC
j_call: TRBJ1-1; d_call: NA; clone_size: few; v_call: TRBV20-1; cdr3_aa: CSALPGSEAFF; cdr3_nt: TGCAGTGCTTTGCCAGGGTCTGAAGCTTTCTTT
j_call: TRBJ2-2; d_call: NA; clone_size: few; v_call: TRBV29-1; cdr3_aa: CSVAGSTNTGELFF; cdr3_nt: TGCAGCGTCGCAGGGAGCACTAACACCGGGGAGCTGTTTTTT
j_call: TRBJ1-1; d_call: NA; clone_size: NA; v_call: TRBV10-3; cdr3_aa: CAISDVRENTEAFF; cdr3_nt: TGTGCCATCAGTGACGTAAGAGAGAACACTGAAGCTTTCTTT
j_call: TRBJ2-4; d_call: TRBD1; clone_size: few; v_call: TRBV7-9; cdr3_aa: CASSDYQNRGAQYF; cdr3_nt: TGTGCCAGCAGCGATTACCAAAACAGGGGTGCTCAGTACTTC
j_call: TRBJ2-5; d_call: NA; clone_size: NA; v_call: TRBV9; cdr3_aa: CASSVGTVQETQYF; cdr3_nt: TGTGCCAGCAGCGTAGGGACAGTTCAAGAGACCCAGTACTTC
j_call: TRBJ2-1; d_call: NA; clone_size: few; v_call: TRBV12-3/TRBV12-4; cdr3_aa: CASRPLGLKSYNEQFF; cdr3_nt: TGTGCCAGCCGCCCCCTCGGTCTCAAGTCATACAATGAGCAGTTCTTC
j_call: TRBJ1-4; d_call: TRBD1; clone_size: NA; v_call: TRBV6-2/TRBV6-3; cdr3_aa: CASSRDSISANEKLFF; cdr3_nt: TGTGCCAGCAGCCGGGACAGTATTTCGGCTAATGAAAAACTGTTTTTT
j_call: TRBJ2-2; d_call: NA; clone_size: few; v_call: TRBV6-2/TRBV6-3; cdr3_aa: CASSDTAPLDTGELFF; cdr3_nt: TGTGCCAGCAGCGATACGGCCCCCCTGGACACCGGGGAGCTGTTTTTT